This TCR beta chain was retrieved from a study of early stage breast cancer tumors. Some clones are missing from TCRdb's copy, which holds only in-frame ones; the method was immunoSEQ multiplex PCR. The table shows some 8,400 clones, with about 72% occurring only once. The source of this sequence is a person aged 55 to 75 with breast cancer. The source material was normal breast tissue next to the tumor.

CDR3 coding DNA: TGTGCCAGCTCACCCATGACTCCCGGACGCCCGAACACTGAAGCTTTCTTT. Protein: CASSPMTPGRPNTEAFF. V gene TRBV18 combines with J gene TRBJ1-1; D is uncertain. Trimming took off 3 bases at V and 1 base at J, with 18 bases between the two ends. The CDR3 extends over 17 amino acids. Germline V gene lookup returns CDR1 KGHSH and CDR2 LQKENI.